The sequence of this T cell receptor beta chain was determined in a study of blood T cell repertoires in COVID-19. This table comes from immunoSEQ multiplex PCR, and its TCRdb copy is limited to in-frame clones, with some not included. The sample lists about 140,000 clones, about 86% occurring once. Germline V lookup: CDR1 KGHDR, CDR2 SFDVKD. The ends lost 5 bases at V and 1 base at J; junction bases unmatched: 4. The CDR3 sequence is 16 residues long. Sequencing was done on a sample of peripheral blood. This clonotype originated in a woman in her sixties with acute or convalescent COVID-19. V and J are TRBV24-1 and TRBJ2-2; 9 bases agree with TRBD2. The CDR3, as DNA: TGTGCCACCAGTGGAAGAGCGGGGGGGAACACCGGGGAGCTGTTTTTT. Protein sequence: CATSGRAGGNTGELFF.